The 17 T cell receptor beta chains below come from one sample, sequenced in a study of shared clonotypes between healthy human individuals. Libraries were prepared by immunoSEQ multiplex PCR; TCRdb keeps only in-frame clonotypes and omits some of them. The table has 2 million to 2.5 million clones, roughly 95% seen once. Sequenced material: naive CD4+ T cells sorted from blood. Documented subset: CD45RA+ positively selected. The receptors originated from a man between 18 and 35 years old in good health.

This chain uses TRBV6-5 with TRBJ2-7; the match to TRBD2 covers 7 bases. Germline trimming cut 6 bases from V and 4 bases from J; bases unmatched to any gene: 9. The CDR3 consists of 14 residues. Germline CDR1 reads MNHEY; CDR2 reads SVGAGI. In DNA form, the CDR3 reads TGTGCCAGCAGGACCGGGACTATTGCATACGAGCAGTACTTC. Protein product: CASRTGTIAYEQYF.

This chain links TRBV5-4 with TRBJ2-7; 10 positions match TRBD2. This CDR3 contains 16 residues. After removal of 3 bases from V and 0 bases from J, the junction contained 6 bases not matched to a gene. CDR1 is SGHNT and CDR2 is YYREEE in the germline V gene (reference sequence). DNA for the CDR3: TGTGCCAGCAGCTGGACTAGCGGAGGGAGCTCCTACGAGCAGTACTTC. Amino acids: CASSWTSGGSSYEQYF.

The chain has TRBV6-6 and TRBJ1-1; D is ambiguous. Trimming removed 5 bases at V and 2 bases at J, with 15 bases between. The germline V gene encodes CDR1 MNHNY and CDR2 SVGAGI (reference sequence). CDR3 length equals 15 residues. This CDR3 reads CASSESTHTNTEAFF. CDR3 DNA: TGTGCCAGCAGTGAGTCGACGCACACCAACACTGAAGCTTTCTTT.

The chain combines TRBV10-3 with TRBJ1-2, with TRBD1 as a possible D gene (5 bases). The CDR3 length is 15 residues. The V end was cut by 4 bases, the J end by 0 bases, with 12 bases between. Germline loops: CDR1 ENHRY, CDR2 SYGVKD. The CDR3 coding sequence is TGTGCCATCAGTGCCGCCGGGACCACTAACTATGGCTACACCTTC. Its protein is CAISAAGTTNYGYTF.

This sequence joins TRBV11-3 and TRBJ2-1, with D possibly being TRBD1 (6 bases). The V gene lost 2 bases and the J gene lost 8 bases, with 16 bases spanning the gap. The V gene's germline CDR1 is SGHNT and CDR2 YENEEA. The CDR3 contains 15 residues. DNA of the CDR3: TGTGCCAGCAGCTTAAGGTCAGGGGCCTTGGATGAGCAGTTCTTC. As protein: CASSLRSGALDEQFF.

The chain has TRBV5-1 and TRBJ2-2; D might be TRBD1 (6 bases). The germline V and J ends were trimmed by 7 bases and 4 bases, with 17 bases remaining between them. The CDR3 consists of 15 residues. Per the germline V gene, CDR1 is SGHRS and CDR2 is YFSETQ. The CDR3 spells CASLSNTGSTGELFF. Here the CDR3 DNA reads TGCGCCAGCCTTTCTAACACAGGGTCCACCGGGGAGCTGTTTTTT.

This chain uses TRBV6-5 with TRBJ2-2, with D possibly TRBD1 on 6 matching bases. V was shortened by 7 bases and J by 7 bases, with 13 bases between the two germline ends. CDR1 is MNHEY and CDR2 is SVGAGI in the germline V gene. The CDR3 extends over 13 amino acids. The CDR3 protein is CASTRQEDGELFF. CDR3 bases: TGTGCCAGCACTAGACAGGAGGACGGGGAGCTGTTTTTT.

This clone is a singleton in its sample. This sequence joins TRBV5-1 and TRBJ1-2, with D possibly being TRBD1 (6 bases). V was cut by 5 bases and J by 1 base, with 15 bases left in between. CDR1 and CDR2 (germline): SGHRS, YFSETQ. The CDR3 sequence is 15 residues long. The CDR3 bases are TGCGCCAGCAGGACCACGGACAGTGTTAACTATGGCTACACCTTC. Encoded protein: CASRTTDSVNYGYTF.

The chain employs TRBV6-1 and TRBJ1-3; unclear D gene. The CDR3 spans 12 residues. Trimming removed 5 bases at V and 3 bases at J, with 5 bases between. Germline loops: CDR1 MNHNS, CDR2 SASEGT. As DNA, the CDR3 is TGTGCCAGCAGTCCTGGTGGAAACACCATATATTTT. This sequence encodes CASSPGGNTIYF.

The V gene is TRBV6-1, the J gene TRBJ1-2; possibly TRBD1 for D (5 bases). Between the trimmed V and J ends, which lost 2 bases and 8 bases, there was a span of 15 bases. The CDR3 is made up of 14 amino acids. Germline-derived CDR1 and CDR2 are MNHNS and SASEGT. For the CDR3, the DNA is TGTGCCAGCAGTGAACCGCGTGGGGGGAGCGGCTACACCTTC. The encoded protein is CASSEPRGGSGYTF.

The count of this clone is one. The chain is built from TRBV6-4 and TRBJ1-1, with D tentatively TRBD1 (5 bases). The germline gives CDR1 MRHNA, CDR2 SNTAGT. V was trimmed by 2 bases and J by 6 bases, leaving 13 bases between them. The CDR3 covers 14 residues. The CDR3 sequence: CASSDLGGSSEAFF. CDR3 DNA sequence: TGTGCCAGCAGTGACCTCGGGGGGAGCTCTGAAGCTTTCTTT.

The gene calls are TRBV10-1 and TRBJ2-3; 15 bases align to TRBD2. V lost 4 bases, J lost 7 bases, and 6 bases stayed unmatched. The CDR3 spans 16 residues. CDR1 and CDR2 (germline): WNHNN, SYGVQD (reference sequence). The CDR3 loop reads CASSGTSGGASNTQYF. In DNA, the CDR3 is TGCGCCAGCAGTGGGACTAGCGGGGGGGCCTCAAATACGCAGTATTTT.

The J gene is TRBJ1-5, the V gene TRBV19; D is unclear. The ends were cut back, 3 bases at V and 1 base at J, with 7 bases in the middle. The CDR3 is made up of 14 amino acids. CDR1 and CDR2 (germline): LNHDA, SQIVND (reference sequence). CDR3 in DNA: TGTGCCAGTAGTATTGTGACGAGCAATCAGCCCCAGCATTTT. It encodes CASSIVTSNQPQHF.

This sequence joins TRBV7-9 and TRBJ1-5; D might be TRBD1 (5 bases). V was clipped by 5 bases and J by 2 bases, with 16 bases between them. CDR3 size: 16 residues. The germline V gene has CDR1 SEHNR and CDR2 FQNEAQ (reference sequence). The CDR3 loop reads CASSPPRGKGNQPQHF. For the CDR3, the DNA is TGTGCCAGCAGCCCCCCCCGGGGGAAAGGCAATCAGCCCCAGCATTTT.

Only one count was recorded for this clone. The V call is TRBV10-1, the J call TRBJ1-2; TRBD1 might be the D (6 bases). The V end was cut by 0 bases, the J end by 7 bases, with 12 bases between. Germline CDR1 is WNHNN and CDR2 is SYGVQD (reference sequence). This CDR3 is 14 amino acids long. The CDR3 region is CASSESSGAGGYTF. DNA of the CDR3: TGCGCCAGCAGTGAGTCGTCAGGGGCGGGTGGCTACACCTTC.

This clone was observed once. The V call is TRBV2, the J call TRBJ2-1; 7 bases match TRBD2. Germline assignment: CDR1 SNHLY and CDR2 FYNNEI. The CDR3 totals 14 residues. V gave up 7 bases and J gave up 3 bases; unmatched junction bases: 6. CDR3 in amino acids: CASMGGAYYNEQFF. The CDR3 DNA reads as TGTGCCAGCATGGGAGGGGCCTACTACAATGAGCAGTTCTTC.

V usage is TRBV5-1 and J usage is TRBJ2-2; D is perhaps TRBD1 or TRBD2 (5 bases each). CDR3 size: 15 residues. The V gene's germline CDR1 is SGHRS and CDR2 YFSETQ. The V gene lost 3 bases and the J gene lost 3 bases, with 12 bases spanning the gap. CDR3 region: CASSSGTLDTGELFF. The CDR3, as DNA: TGCGCCAGCAGCTCAGGGACCTTAGACACCGGGGAGCTGTTTTTT.